This T cell receptor beta chain was identified in a study of PD-L1 blockade in urothelial cancer. As for the study in general: Men with urothelial cancer arising in the bladder made up twenty-five of 29 patients. In terms of prior chemotherapy, patients had received 0 to 3 regimens.

Time point given: pretreatment peripheral blood. The CDR3 extends over 17 amino acids. The investigators introduced synthetic TCR analog templates into each PCR as spikes. Assay: immunoSEQ multiplex PCR; the TCRdb copy retains only in-frame clones and omits some. The sample records 100,000 to 150,000 clones, roughly 83% being singletons. The clonotype originates from a man aged 45-65 years with urothelial cancer. The sample in question was PBMCs, obtained around atezolizumab (anti-PD-L1) treatment. The chain has TRBV21-1 and TRBJ2-5; TRBD2 is taken as the D call from the table, unchecked against the DNA. TRBV21-1 is termed a pseudogene. The CDR3: CASSKHPPRESQETQYF. For the CDR3, the DNA is TGTGCCAGCAGCAAACATCCACCCCGGGAGTCCCAAGAGACCCAGTACTTC.